These 14 T cell receptor beta chains share one sample of origin, sequenced in a study of blood T cell repertoires in COVID-19. TCRdb's copy holds only in-frame clones and misses some; the assay was immunoSEQ multiplex PCR. The table has 200,000 to 250,000 clones, more than 70% seen once. Sequenced: peripheral blood. The origin of the receptors is a woman older than 75 with COVID-19, enrolled during active disease.

The V gene is TRBV16, the J gene TRBJ1-2; D gene ambiguous. The V end lost 1 base, the J end lost 6 bases, and 12 bases lay between the germline ends. Germline V CDR1 and CDR2: KGHSY, FQNENV. There are 14 residues in the CDR3. The chain's CDR3 is CASSQLSSGNGYTF. The CDR3 DNA follows: TGTGCCAGCAGCCAATTAAGTTCCGGGAATGGCTACACCTTC.

This chain joins TRBV28 and TRBJ2-6, with D maybe TRBD1 (6 bases). Trimming shortened V by 6 bases and J by 2 bases, and 11 bases separated the two germline ends. In germline, CDR1 is MDHEN, CDR2 SYDVKM. This CDR3 is 15 amino acids long. CDR3 nucleotides: TGTGCCAGCAGCGCACAGGGACCTGGGGCCAACGTCCTGACTTTC. This translates into CASSAQGPGANVLTF.

The chain couples TRBV7-8 to TRBJ2-7, with a weak D call TRBD1 (6 bases). V was pared by 4 bases and J by 0 bases, with 13 bases between. CDR3 size: 15 residues. CDR1 and CDR2 from the germline V gene are SGHVS and FQNEAQ. The CDR3 DNA is TGTGCCAGCAGCTCCAGGGGACGGGCCTCCTACGAGCAGTACTTC. Translation gives CASSSRGRASYEQYF.

This clone was found once. The chain joins TRBV27 to TRBJ1-2; TRBD1 agrees at 7 bases. The CDR3 contains 13 residues. After removal of 4 bases from V and 1 base from J, the junction contained 0 bases not matched to a gene. Germline values: CDR1 MNHEY, CDR2 SMNVEV (reference sequence). The CDR3, as DNA: TGTGCCAGCAGTTACAGGGGTAACTATGGCTACACCTTC. Protein product: CASSYRGNYGYTF.

The chain couples TRBV5-1 to TRBJ1-6; TRBD1 aligns across 8 bases. Germline V lookup: CDR1 SGHRS, CDR2 YFSETQ. V was pared by 3 bases and J by 2 bases, with 4 bases of the junction left unmatched. This CDR3 spans 16 amino acids. CDR3: CASSWAGGPYNSPLHF. The CDR3 bases are TGCGCCAGCAGCTGGGCAGGGGGCCCCTATAATTCACCCCTCCACTTT.

The chain carries TRBV5-1 and TRBJ2-2, with TRBD2 matching over 8 bases. The CDR3 is made up of 17 amino acids. Germline values: CDR1 SGHRS, CDR2 YFSETQ. The trim removed 1 base at V and 2 bases at J, leaving 7 bases unmatched. As DNA, the CDR3 is TGCGCCAGCAGCTTGAGGGCTAGCGGGTCAAACACCGGGGAGCTGTTTTTT. The encoded protein is CASSLRASGSNTGELFF.

This clone was seen ten or more times. The gene calls are TRBV2 and TRBJ1-5, with D tentatively TRBD1 (5 bases). V was cut by 5 bases and J by 2 bases, with 16 bases left in between. Germline CDR1 is SNHLY and CDR2 is FYNNEI. The CDR3 covers 16 residues. CDR3 DNA: TGTGCCAGCAGTAGACAGTCCGTAAAAGGCAATCAGCCCCAGCATTTT. Protein: CASSRQSVKGNQPQHF.

The chain uses TRBV5-1 and TRBJ1-2, with 11 nucleotides matching TRBD1. Per the germline V gene, CDR1 is SGHRS and CDR2 is YFSETQ. The CDR3 is 16 residues long. Trimming cost V 4 bases and J 8 bases; bases outside gene matches: 13. As DNA, the CDR3 is TGCGCCAGCAGCATATATCAAGGACAGGGGGCCCTCGGCTACACCTTC. Translated, it gives CASSIYQGQGALGYTF.

The chain carries TRBV7-9 and TRBJ1-5; TRBD1 aligns across 7 bases. With V trimmed by 5 bases and J by 6 bases, 10 bases remained unmatched. The CDR3 loop spans 15 amino acids. Germline V lookup: CDR1 SEHNR, CDR2 FQNEAQ (reference sequence). The DNA of the CDR3 is TGTGCCAGCAGCACAGGACAGGCCCAGGGTCAGCCCCAGCATTTT. Amino acids: CASSTGQAQGQPQHF.

The chain is built from TRBV7-8 and TRBJ1-5; no definite D call. The length of the CDR3 is 13 residues. The V end lost 9 bases, the J end lost 6 bases, and 15 bases lay between the germline ends. Germline CDR1 SGHVS, CDR2 FQNEAQ. DNA for the CDR3: TGTGCCAGTACGCACCAGGCAACTCAGCCCCAGCATTTT. It is translated as CASTHQATQPQHF.

This chain connects TRBV7-2 to TRBJ1-5; D possibly corresponds to TRBD1 (5 bases). CDR1 is SGHTA and CDR2 is FQGNSA in the germline V gene. The CDR3 spans 14 residues. Trimming shortened V by 6 bases and J by 3 bases, and 12 bases separated the two germline ends. This CDR3 reads CASSWGVTNQPQHF. The CDR3, as DNA: TGTGCCAGCAGTTGGGGGGTTACCAATCAGCCCCAGCATTTT.

The chain combines TRBV13 with TRBJ1-1, with 10 bases aligning to TRBD1. CDR1 is PRHDT, CDR2 FYEKMQ, per germline (reference sequence). The length of the CDR3 is 16 residues. The V and J ends lost 2 bases and 0 bases, in that order; junction bases with no gene match: 3. CDR3 region: CASSLRTGGMNTEAFF. CDR3 DNA: TGTGCCAGCAGCTTAAGGACAGGGGGGATGAACACTGAAGCTTTCTTT.

This clone was detected only once. Other DNA sequences in this specimen translate into the identical CDR3. J is TRBJ1-2 and V is TRBV7-9; 9 bases are a match to TRBD1. Germline-derived CDR1 and CDR2 are SEHNR and FQNEAQ (reference sequence). Trimming took 3 bases from V and 1 from J; bases not matched to a gene: 0. The CDR3 has 14 amino acids. DNA for the CDR3: TGTGCCAGCAGCTTGACAGGGGGTAACTATGGCTACACCTTC. Translating gives CASSLTGGNYGYTF.

This clone was recorded only once. CDR3 in amino acids: CASRTRGTGKWEKLFF. The CDR3 nucleotides are TGTGCCAGCAGAACCAGAGGGACAGGGAAATGGGAAAAACTGTTTTTT. The chain recombines TRBV3-1 (or the pseudogene TRBV3-2) with TRBJ1-4, with 9 nucleotides matching TRBD1. With 6 bases clipped from V and 8 bases from J, the junction kept 13 bases outside the gene matches. Per germline, CDR1 LGHDT and CDR2 YNNKEL (reference sequence). The CDR3 has 16 residues.